The present T cell receptor (beta chain) was sequenced within a study of post-analysis software for immune sequencing data. As to this clonotype: Its antigen is unidentified.

Study results and limitations: In patients, roughly five TRBV segments were more frequent than in controls, with TRBV5-6, TRBV5-1 and TRBV20-1 among them.

The CDR3 consists of 19 residues. Germline assignment: CDR1 SGHRS and CDR2 YFSETQ. Trimming took off 0 bases at V and 7 bases at J, with 29 bases between the two ends. Each TCR beta cDNA library carried unique molecular identifiers. TCRdb fed the PCR reads into MiXCR, producing one record per CDR3 protein. In the table there are 600,000 to 750,000 distinct CDR3 sequences, more than 50% of which are singletons. The specimen was blood. This chain links TRBV5-1 with TRBJ2-7; weak D call: TRBD1 (5 bases). This receptor was taken from a girl aged 2 to 10 with multiple sclerosis. The CDR3, as DNA: TGCGCCAGCAGCTTGGACAGGATATCATTCGGCACGGTCTCCAATGAGCAGTACTTC. Translation: CASSLDRISFGTVSNEQYF.